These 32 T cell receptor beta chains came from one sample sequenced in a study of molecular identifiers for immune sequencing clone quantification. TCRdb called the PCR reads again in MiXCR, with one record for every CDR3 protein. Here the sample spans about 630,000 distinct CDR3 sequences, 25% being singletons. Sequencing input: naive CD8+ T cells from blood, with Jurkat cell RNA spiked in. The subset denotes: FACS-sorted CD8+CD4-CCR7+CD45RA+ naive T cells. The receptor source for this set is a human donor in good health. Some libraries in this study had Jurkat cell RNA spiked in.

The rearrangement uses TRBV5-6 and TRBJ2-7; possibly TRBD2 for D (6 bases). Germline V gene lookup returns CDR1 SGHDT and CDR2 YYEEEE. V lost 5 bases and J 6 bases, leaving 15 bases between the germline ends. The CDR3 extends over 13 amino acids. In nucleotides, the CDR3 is TGTGCCAGCAGGTCACCTCTGGGGGGCGAGCAGTACTTC. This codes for CASRSPLGGEQYF.

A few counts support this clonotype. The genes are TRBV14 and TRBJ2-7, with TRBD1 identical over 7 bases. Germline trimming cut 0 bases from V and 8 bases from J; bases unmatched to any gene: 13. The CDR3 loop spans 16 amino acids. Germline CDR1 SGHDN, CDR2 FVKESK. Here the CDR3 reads CASSQDMGQPVTKQYF. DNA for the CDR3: TGTGCCAGCAGCCAAGATATGGGACAGCCAGTTACGAAGCAGTACTTC. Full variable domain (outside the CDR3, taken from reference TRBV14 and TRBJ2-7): EAGVTQFPSHSVIEKGQTVTLRCDPISGHDNLYWYRRVMGKEIKFLLHFVKESKQDESGMPNNRFLAERTGGTYSTLKVQPAELEDSGVYFCASSQDMGQPVTKQYFGPGTRLTVT.

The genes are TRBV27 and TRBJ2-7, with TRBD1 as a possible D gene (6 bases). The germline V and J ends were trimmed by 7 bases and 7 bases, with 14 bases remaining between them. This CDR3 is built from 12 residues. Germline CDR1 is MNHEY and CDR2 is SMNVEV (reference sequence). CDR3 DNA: TGTGCCAGCACCACCGGGACACAAGAGCAGTACTTC. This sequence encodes CASTTGTQEQYF.

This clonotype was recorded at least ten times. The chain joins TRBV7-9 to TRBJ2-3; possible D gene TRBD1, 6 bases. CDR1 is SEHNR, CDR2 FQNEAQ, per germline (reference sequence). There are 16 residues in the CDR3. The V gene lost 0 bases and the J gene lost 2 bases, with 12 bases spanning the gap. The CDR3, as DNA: TGTGCCAGCAGCTTAGCGGGGACAACCAACACAGATACGCAGTATTTT. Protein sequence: CASSLAGTTNTDTQYF.

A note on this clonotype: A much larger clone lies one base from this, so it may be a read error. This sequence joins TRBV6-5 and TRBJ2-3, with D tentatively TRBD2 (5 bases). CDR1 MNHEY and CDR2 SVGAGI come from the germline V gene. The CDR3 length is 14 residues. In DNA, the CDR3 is TGTGCCGGCAGTTACGTCGGGGGCACAGATACGCAGTATTTT. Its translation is CAGSYVGGTDTQYF.

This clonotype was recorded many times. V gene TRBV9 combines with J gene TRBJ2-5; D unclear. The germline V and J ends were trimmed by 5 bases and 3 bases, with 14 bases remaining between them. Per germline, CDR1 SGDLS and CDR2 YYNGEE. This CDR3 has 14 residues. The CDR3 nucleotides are TGTGCCAGCAGTTCCTCGCACGGTAAAGAGACCCAGTACTTC. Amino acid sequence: CASSSSHGKETQYF.

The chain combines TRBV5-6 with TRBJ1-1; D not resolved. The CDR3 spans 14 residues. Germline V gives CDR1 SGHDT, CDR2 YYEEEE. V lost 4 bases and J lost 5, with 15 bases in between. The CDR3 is CASSLQCWGTEAFF. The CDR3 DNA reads TGTGCCAGCAGCCTACAGTGCTGGGGTACTGAAGCTTTCTTT.

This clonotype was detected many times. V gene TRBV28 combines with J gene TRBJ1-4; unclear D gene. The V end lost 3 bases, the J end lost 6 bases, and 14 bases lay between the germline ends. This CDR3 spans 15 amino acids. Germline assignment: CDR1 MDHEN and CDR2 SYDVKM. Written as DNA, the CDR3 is TGTGCCAGCAGTTTTTTATTTGGGGAGGATGAAAAACTGTTTTTT. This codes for CASSFLFGEDEKLFF.

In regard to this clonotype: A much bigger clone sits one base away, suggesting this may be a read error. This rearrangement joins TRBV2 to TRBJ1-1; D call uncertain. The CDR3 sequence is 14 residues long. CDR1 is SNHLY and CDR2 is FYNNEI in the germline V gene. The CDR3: CTSSDPSRDTEAFF. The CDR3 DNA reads TGTACCAGCAGTGACCCTAGTAGGGACACTGAAGCTTTCTTT. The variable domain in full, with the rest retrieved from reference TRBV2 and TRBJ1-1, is EPEVTQTPSHQVTQMGQEVILRCVPISNHLYFYWYRQILGQKVEFLVSFYNNEISEKSEIFDDQFSVERPDGSNFTLKIRSTKLEDSAMYFCTSSDPSRDTEAFFGQGTRLTVV.

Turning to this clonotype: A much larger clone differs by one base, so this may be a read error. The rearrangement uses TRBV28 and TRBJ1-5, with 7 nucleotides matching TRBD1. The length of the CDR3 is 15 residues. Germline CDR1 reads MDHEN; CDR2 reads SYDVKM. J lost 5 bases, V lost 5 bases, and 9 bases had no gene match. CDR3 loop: CASSQETGSDQPQHF. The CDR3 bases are TGTGCCAGCAGTCAAGAGACAGGGAGTGATCAGCCCCAGCATTTT.

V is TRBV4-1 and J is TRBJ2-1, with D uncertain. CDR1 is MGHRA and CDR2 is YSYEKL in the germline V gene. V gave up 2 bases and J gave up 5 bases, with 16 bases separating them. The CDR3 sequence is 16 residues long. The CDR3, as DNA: TGCGCCAGCAGCCAACATTCCGACGTCACGAACAATGAGCAGTTCTTC. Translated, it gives CASSQHSDVTNNEQFF.

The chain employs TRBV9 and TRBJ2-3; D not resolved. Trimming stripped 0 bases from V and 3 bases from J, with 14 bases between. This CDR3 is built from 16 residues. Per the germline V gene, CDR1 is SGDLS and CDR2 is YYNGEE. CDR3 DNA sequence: TGTGCCAGCAGCGTAGATGGGCTAGTCGGGACAGATACGCAGTATTTT. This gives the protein CASSVDGLVGTDTQYF.

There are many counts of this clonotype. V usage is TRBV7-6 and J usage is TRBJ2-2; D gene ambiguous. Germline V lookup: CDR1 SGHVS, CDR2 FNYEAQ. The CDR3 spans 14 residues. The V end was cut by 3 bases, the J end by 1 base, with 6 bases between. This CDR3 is CASSFTENTGELFF. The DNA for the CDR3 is TGTGCCAGCAGCTTTACAGAGAACACCGGGGAGCTGTTTTTT.

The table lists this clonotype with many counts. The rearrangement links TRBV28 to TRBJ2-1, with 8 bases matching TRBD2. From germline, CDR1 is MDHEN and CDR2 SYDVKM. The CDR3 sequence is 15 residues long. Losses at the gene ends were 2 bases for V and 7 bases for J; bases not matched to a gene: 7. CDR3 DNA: TGTGCCAGCAGTTTACGAGCGGGAGCCCCTAATGAGCAGTTCTTC. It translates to CASSLRAGAPNEQFF. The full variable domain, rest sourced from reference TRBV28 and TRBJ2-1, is DVKVTQSSRYLVKRTGEKVFLECVQDMDHENMFWYRQDPGLGLRLIYFSYDVKMKEKGDIPEGYSVSREKKERFSLILESASTNQTSMYLCASSLRAGAPNEQFFGPGTRLTVL.

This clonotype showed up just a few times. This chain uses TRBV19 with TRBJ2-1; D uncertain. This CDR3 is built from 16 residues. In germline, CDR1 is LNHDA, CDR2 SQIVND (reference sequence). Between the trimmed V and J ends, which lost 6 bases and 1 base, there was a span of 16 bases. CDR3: CASSPTPGGSYNEQFF. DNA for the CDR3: TGTGCCAGTAGCCCCACACCCGGCGGTTCCTACAATGAGCAGTTCTTC. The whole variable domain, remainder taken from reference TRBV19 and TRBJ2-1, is DGGITQSPKYLFRKEGQNVTLSCEQNLNHDAMYWYRQDPGQGLRLIYYSQIVNDFQKGDIAEGYSVSREKKESFPLTVTSAQKNPTAFYLCASSPTPGGSYNEQFFGPGTRLTVL.

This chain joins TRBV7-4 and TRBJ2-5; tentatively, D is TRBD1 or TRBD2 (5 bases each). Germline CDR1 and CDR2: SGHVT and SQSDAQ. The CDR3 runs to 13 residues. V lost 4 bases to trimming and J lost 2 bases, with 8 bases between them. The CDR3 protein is CASSSGPQETQYF. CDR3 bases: TGTGCCAGCAGCTCGGGACCACAAGAGACCCAGTACTTC.

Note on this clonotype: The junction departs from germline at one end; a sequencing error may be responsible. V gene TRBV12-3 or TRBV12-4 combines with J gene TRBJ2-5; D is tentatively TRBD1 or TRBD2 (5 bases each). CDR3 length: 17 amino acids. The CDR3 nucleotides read TGTGCCAGCAGTCCTACGGGACCTCCCCCTCTACAAGAGACCCCGTCCTTC. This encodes CASSPTGPPPLQETPSF.

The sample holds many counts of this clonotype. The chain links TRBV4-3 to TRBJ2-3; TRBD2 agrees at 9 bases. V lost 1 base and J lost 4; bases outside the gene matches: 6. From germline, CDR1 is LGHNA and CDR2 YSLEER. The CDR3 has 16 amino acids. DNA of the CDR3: TGCGCCAGCAGCCAAGTTAGGGGACTAGCCCCAGATACGCAGTATTTT. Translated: CASSQVRGLAPDTQYF.

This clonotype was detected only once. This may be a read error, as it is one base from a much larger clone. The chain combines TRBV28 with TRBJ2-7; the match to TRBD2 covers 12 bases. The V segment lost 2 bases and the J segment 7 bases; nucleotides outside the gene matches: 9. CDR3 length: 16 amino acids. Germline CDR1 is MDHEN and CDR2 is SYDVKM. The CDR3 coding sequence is TGTGCCAGCAGTTTAAGGGCCGCTAGCGGGAGGGTTGAGCAGTACTTC. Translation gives CASSLRAASGRVEQYF.

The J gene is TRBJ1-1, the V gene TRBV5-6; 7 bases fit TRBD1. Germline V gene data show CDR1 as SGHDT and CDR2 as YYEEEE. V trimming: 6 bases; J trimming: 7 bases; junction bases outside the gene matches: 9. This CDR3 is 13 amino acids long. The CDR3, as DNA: TGTGCCAGCAACTTCCGGGACAGAGGTGAAGCTTTCTTT. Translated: CASNFRDRGEAFF.

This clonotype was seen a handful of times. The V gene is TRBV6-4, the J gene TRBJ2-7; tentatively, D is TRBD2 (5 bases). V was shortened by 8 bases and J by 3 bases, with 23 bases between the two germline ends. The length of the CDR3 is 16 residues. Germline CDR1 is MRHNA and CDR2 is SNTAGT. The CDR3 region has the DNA TGTGCCAGCCCCTCCTCCGCGGGCGGCCCGGTCTACGAGCAGTACTTC. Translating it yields CASPSSAGGPVYEQYF.

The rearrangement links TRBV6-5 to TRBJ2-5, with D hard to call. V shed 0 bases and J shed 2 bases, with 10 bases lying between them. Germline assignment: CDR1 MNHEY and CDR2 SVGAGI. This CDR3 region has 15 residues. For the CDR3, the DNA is TGTGCCAGCAGTTACTCCATCGGCACACAAGAGACCCAGTACTTC. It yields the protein CASSYSIGTQETQYF.

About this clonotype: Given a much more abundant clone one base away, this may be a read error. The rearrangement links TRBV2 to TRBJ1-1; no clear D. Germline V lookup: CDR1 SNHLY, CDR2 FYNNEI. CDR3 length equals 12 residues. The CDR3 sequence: CVSRPRFPEAFF. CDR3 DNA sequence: TGTGTCAGCAGACCCAGGTTTCCTGAAGCTTTCTTT.

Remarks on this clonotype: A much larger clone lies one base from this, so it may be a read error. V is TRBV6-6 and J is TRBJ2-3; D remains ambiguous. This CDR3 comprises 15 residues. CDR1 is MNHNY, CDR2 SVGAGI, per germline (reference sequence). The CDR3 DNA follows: TGTGTCAGCAGTCACAGTCCGGGTATCACAGATACGCAGTATTTT. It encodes CVSSHSPGITDTQYF.

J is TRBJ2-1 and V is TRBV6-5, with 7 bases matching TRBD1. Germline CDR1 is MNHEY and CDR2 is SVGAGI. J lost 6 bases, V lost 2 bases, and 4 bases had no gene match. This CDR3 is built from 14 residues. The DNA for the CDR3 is TGTGCCAGCAGTTACAGGGGGCGCGGCAATGAGCAGTTCTTC. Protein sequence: CASSYRGRGNEQFF.

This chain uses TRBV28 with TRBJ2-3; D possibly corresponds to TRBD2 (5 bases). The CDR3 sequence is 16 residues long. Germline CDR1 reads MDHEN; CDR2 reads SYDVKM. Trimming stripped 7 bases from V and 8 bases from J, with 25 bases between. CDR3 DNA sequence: TGTGCCAGCAACGGGAAGGGCTTACTAGTAGGAGCTACGCAGTATTTT. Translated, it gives CASNGKGLLVGATQYF.

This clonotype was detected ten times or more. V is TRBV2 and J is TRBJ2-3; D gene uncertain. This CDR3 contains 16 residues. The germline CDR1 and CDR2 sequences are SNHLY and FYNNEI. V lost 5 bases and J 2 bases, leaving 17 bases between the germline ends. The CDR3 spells CASSYYGRPATDTQYF. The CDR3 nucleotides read TGTGCCAGCAGTTACTACGGCAGGCCAGCCACAGATACGCAGTATTTT.

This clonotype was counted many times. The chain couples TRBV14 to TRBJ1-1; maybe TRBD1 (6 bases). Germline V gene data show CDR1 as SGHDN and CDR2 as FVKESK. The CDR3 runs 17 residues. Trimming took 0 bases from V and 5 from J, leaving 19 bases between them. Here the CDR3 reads CASSQDQGPLIVTEAFF. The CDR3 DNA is TGTGCCAGCAGCCAAGATCAGGGGCCCCTGATAGTGACTGAAGCTTTCTTT.

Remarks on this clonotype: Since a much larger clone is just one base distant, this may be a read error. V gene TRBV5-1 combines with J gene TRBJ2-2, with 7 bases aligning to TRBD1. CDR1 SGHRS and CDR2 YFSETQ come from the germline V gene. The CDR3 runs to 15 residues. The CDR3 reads CASSRGQEPTGVLFF. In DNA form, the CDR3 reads TGCGCCAGCAGCAGAGGACAGGAACCCACCGGGGTGCTGTTTTTT.

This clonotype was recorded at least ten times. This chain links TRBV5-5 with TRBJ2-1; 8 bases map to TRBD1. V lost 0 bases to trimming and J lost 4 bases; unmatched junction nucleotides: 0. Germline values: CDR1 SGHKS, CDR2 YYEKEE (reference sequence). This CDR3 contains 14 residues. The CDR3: CASSLGQGYNEQFF. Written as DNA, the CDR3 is TGTGCCAGCAGCTTGGGACAGGGGTACAATGAGCAGTTCTTC. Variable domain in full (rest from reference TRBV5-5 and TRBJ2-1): DAGVTQSPTHLIKTRGQQVTLRCSPISGHKSVSWYQQVLGQGPQFIFQYYEKEERGRGNFPDRFSARQFPNYSSELNVNALLLGDSALYLCASSLGQGYNEQFFGPGTRLTVL.

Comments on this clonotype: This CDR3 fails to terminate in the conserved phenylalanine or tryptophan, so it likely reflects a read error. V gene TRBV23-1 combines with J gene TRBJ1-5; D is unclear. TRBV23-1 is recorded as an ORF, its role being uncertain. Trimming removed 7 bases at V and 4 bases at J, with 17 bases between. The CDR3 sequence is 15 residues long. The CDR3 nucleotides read TGCGCCAGCACCACGACGGTTTCCGATAATCAGCCCCAGCATATT. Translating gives CASTTTVSDNQPQHI.

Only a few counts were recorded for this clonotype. DNA for the CDR3: TGTGCCAGTTCTACAGGGGGCCGCTCTGGGGCCAACGTCCTGACTTTC. The encoded protein is CASSTGGRSGANVLTF. V is TRBV19 and J is TRBJ2-6, with 9 bases that match TRBD1. Germline CDR1 and CDR2: LNHDA and SQIVND (reference sequence). V lost 8 bases to trimming and J lost 0 bases; unmatched junction nucleotides: 5. The CDR3 contains 16 residues.